This TCR beta chain was sequenced during a study of tumor and adjacent non-tumor tissue in lung cancer. Study-level background: Aged about 31 to 80 years, patients included 10 men and roughly 5 women with stage I to III disease. Study-wide points: Top 100 clones took a larger repertoire share in normal lung. TCR diversity was significantly greater in tumor than normal lung tissue.

This sample's RNA came from whole unsorted tissue. This CDR3 contains 15 residues. Germline loops: CDR1 SGHRS, CDR2 YFSETQ. A remark on this clonotype: Its matching antigen is unknown. Because the CDR3 is missing its conserved closing phenylalanine or tryptophan, this is likely a read error.

The library came from three nested PCR rounds adapted from ARM-PCR protocols. TCRdb processed the multiplex PCR reads anew with MiXCR; each CDR3 protein has one entry. The sample yields 75,000 to 100,000 distinct CDR3 sequences, 67% seen once. V usage is TRBV5-1 and J usage is TRBJ2-5; 8 bases are shared with TRBD2. This TCR derives from a man between 60 and 75 years old with non-small cell lung cancer. Input material: lung tumor tissue. The CDR3 is CASSLATSGQETQYL. In DNA, the CDR3 is TGCGCCAGCAGTTTGGCCACTAGCGGCCAAGAGACCCAGTACCTC.